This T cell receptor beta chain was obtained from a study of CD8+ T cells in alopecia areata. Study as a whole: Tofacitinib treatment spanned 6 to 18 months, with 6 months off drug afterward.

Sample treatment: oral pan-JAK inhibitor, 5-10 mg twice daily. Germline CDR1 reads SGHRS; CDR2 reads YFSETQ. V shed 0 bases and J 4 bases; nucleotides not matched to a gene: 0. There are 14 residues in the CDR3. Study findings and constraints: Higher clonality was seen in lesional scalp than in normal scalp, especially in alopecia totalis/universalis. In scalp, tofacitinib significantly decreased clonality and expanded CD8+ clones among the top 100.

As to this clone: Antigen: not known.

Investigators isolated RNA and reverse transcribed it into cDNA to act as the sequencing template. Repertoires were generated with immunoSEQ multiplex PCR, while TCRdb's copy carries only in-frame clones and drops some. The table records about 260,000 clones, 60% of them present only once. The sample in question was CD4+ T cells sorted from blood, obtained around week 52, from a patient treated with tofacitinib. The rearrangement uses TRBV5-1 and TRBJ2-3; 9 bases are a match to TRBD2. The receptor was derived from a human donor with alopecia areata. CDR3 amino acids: CASSLERGADTQYF. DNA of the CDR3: TGCGCCAGCAGCTTGGAGCGGGGGGCAGATACGCAGTATTTT.